A single sample is the source of the 24 T cell receptor beta chains below, sequenced in a study of blood T cell repertoires in COVID-19. The protocol was immunoSEQ multiplex PCR, while the TCRdb copy is restricted to in-frame clones and leaves out a portion. The sample includes 45,000 to 55,000 clones, over 80% of them seen just once. The source material was peripheral blood. All receptors derive from a human donor in a cohort sampled during active COVID-19.

The chain employs TRBV6-6 and TRBJ2-3, with D possibly being TRBD1 (7 bases). The ends were cut back, 7 bases at V and 2 bases at J, with 13 bases in the middle. The CDR3 has 14 amino acids. CDR1 is MNHNY, CDR2 SVGAGI, per germline (reference sequence). The CDR3 bases are TGTGCCAGCACTGCGGGACAGACCACAGATACGCAGTATTTT. As protein: CASTAGQTTDTQYF.

The CDR3 nucleotides are TGTGCCAGCAGTGAATTCGACAGCCAGAGCTCTGGGGCCAACGTCCTGACTTTC. Its protein is CASSEFDSQSSGANVLTF. The V and J genes are TRBV6-1 and TRBJ2-6, with D tentatively TRBD1 (5 bases). The V end lost 2 bases, the J end lost 0 bases, and 14 bases lay between the germline ends. The length of the CDR3 is 18 residues. Germline V gene data show CDR1 as MNHNS and CDR2 as SASEGT.

The chain has TRBV5-1 and TRBJ1-1; 7 nucleotides agree with TRBD1. The germline V gene has CDR1 SGHRS and CDR2 YFSETQ. This CDR3 has 14 residues. The J segment lost 1 base and the V segment lost 4 bases, leaving 4 bases of the junction unmatched. CDR3: CASSVGQSNTEAFF. For the CDR3, the DNA is TGCGCCAGCAGCGTGGGACAGTCGAACACTGAAGCTTTCTTT. Variable domain in full (rest from reference TRBV5-1 and TRBJ1-1): KAGVTQTPRYLIKTRGQQVTLSCSPISGHRSVSWYQQTPGQGLQFLFEYFSETQRNKGNFPGRFSGRQFSNSRSEMNVSTLELGDSALYLCASSVGQSNTEAFFGQGTRLTVV.

By frequency in the sample, this clone is large. This chain links TRBV7-9 with TRBJ2-2; 10 positions match TRBD1. CDR1 and CDR2 from the germline V gene are SEHNR and FQNEAQ (reference sequence). This CDR3 has 14 amino acids. J gave up 7 bases and V 7 bases, and 6 bases lay outside the gene matches. The CDR3: CASIPDRGDGELFF. The CDR3 DNA reads TGTGCCAGCATCCCGGACAGGGGGGACGGGGAGCTGTTTTTT. The variable domain in full, with the rest retrieved from reference TRBV7-9 and TRBJ2-2, is DTGVSQNPRHKITKRGQNVTFRCDPISEHNRLYWYRQTLGQGPEFLTYFQNEAQLEKSRLLSDRFSAERPKGSFSTLEIQRTEQGDSAMYLCASIPDRGDGELFFGEGSRLTVL.

This rearrangement joins TRBV27 to TRBJ2-3; D not resolved. The CDR3 totals 16 residues. The germline V gene encodes CDR1 MNHEY and CDR2 SMNVEV (reference sequence). Trimming stripped 4 bases from V and 1 base from J, with 15 bases between. CDR3 loop: CASSSYIAAGTDTQYF. The CDR3 DNA follows: TGTGCCAGCAGTTCTTACATCGCGGCGGGCACAGATACGCAGTATTTT.

The chain recombines TRBV5-4 with TRBJ1-2; D possibly corresponds to TRBD1 (5 bases). Germline V gene sequence: CDR1 SGHNT, CDR2 YYREEE (reference sequence). The CDR3 is made up of 14 amino acids. Trimming pared 3 bases from V and 4 bases from J, leaving 13 bases between. CDR3: CASSSDTGRYGYTF. The DNA for the CDR3 is TGTGCCAGCAGCTCGGACACAGGTCGCTATGGCTACACCTTC.

There are a few counts of this clone. CDR3: CASSLRGLRPYEQYF. The CDR3 region has the DNA TGTGCCAGCAGCCTCCGGGGACTGAGGCCCTACGAGCAGTACTTC. V is TRBV14 and J is TRBJ2-7, with a possible D match to TRBD2 (6 bases). Germline CDR1 is SGHDN and CDR2 is FVKESK. Trimming pared 4 bases from V and 2 bases from J, leaving 15 bases between. The CDR3 runs 15 residues.

This chain uses TRBV3-1 (or the pseudogene TRBV3-2) with TRBJ1-6, with 9 bases identical to TRBD1. Germline CDR1 reads LGHDT; CDR2 reads YNNKEL (reference sequence). CDR3 length: 15 amino acids. Trimming at V came to 2 bases and at J to 9 bases, leaving 5 bases not matched to a gene. CDR3 protein: CASSQQGTGSSPLHF. The CDR3 DNA reads TGTGCCAGCAGCCAACAAGGGACAGGGAGTTCACCCCTCCACTTT.

The chain carries TRBV7-3 and TRBJ2-6; D not certain. V dropped 4 bases and J dropped 0 bases, with 4 bases sitting between them. CDR3 length: 14 amino acids. Germline assignment: CDR1 SGHTA and CDR2 FQGTGA. The CDR3 region has the DNA TGTGCCAGCAGCTCCATCTCTGGGGCCAACGTCCTGACTTTC. Translating it yields CASSSISGANVLTF.

This sequence joins TRBV18 and TRBJ2-5, with TRBD1 identical over 9 bases. The CDR3 totals 13 residues. Germline lookup yields CDR1 KGHSH and CDR2 LQKENI. V lost 4 bases and J lost 5; bases outside the gene matches: 2. The CDR3 sequence: CASSQGQGETQYF. CDR3 in DNA: TGTGCCAGCTCACAGGGACAGGGCGAGACCCAGTACTTC.

The V and J genes are TRBV2 and TRBJ2-7, with 9 bases matching TRBD1. This CDR3 is built from 17 residues. After removal of 5 bases from V and 3 bases from J, the junction contained 14 bases not matched to a gene. Germline V gene sequence: CDR1 SNHLY, CDR2 FYNNEI. The CDR3 coding sequence is TGTGCCAGCAGTTTGCAACGGACAGGGGCGAATGGCTACGAGCAGTACTTC. Amino acid sequence: CASSLQRTGANGYEQYF.

Here the CDR3 reads CASREGDEQFF. The CDR3 DNA reads TGCGCCAGCAGGGAGGGAGATGAGCAGTTCTTC. V is TRBV5-1 and J is TRBJ2-1; possibly TRBD2 for D (6 bases). Germline assignment: CDR1 SGHRS and CDR2 YFSETQ. Trimming stripped 5 bases from V and 8 bases from J, with 8 bases between. There are 11 residues in the CDR3.

The chain employs TRBV11-2 and TRBJ2-7, with D tentatively TRBD2 (5 bases). V dropped 4 bases and J dropped 0 bases, with 10 bases sitting between them. This CDR3 has 14 residues. Looked up from germline, CDR1 is SGHAT and CDR2 is FQNNGV. CDR3 amino acids: CASSSGFSSYEQYF. CDR3 bases: TGTGCCAGCAGCTCGGGGTTTTCCTCCTACGAGCAGTACTTC.

The chain has TRBV28 and TRBJ1-2, with D possibly being TRBD1 (5 bases). This CDR3 contains 16 residues. The germline gives CDR1 MDHEN, CDR2 SYDVKM. V lost 4 bases, J lost 4 bases, and 19 bases lay in between. The CDR3 coding sequence is TGTGCCAGCAGTTCAACCCGACAGTTAACCGTCTATGGCTACACCTTC. Its protein product is CASSSTRQLTVYGYTF.

V is TRBV11-2 and J is TRBJ1-1, with a weak D call TRBD1 (5 bases). Trimming shortened V by 6 bases and J by 4 bases, and 12 bases separated the two germline ends. This CDR3 has 13 amino acids. Looked up from germline, CDR1 is SGHAT and CDR2 is FQNNGV. Written as DNA, the CDR3 is TGTGCCAGCAGACAAACGCAGGGCACTGAAGCTTTCTTT. Translation: CASRQTQGTEAFF.

The rearrangement links TRBV5-1 to TRBJ2-5; D is ambiguous. The CDR3 is made up of 14 amino acids. V gave up 0 bases and J gave up 2 bases, with 8 bases separating them. The germline V gene encodes CDR1 SGHRS and CDR2 YFSETQ. The CDR3 DNA is TGCGCCAGCAGCTTGGGGCAGTTTCAAGAGACCCAGTACTTC. It translates to CASSLGQFQETQYF.

There are a few counts of this clone. V and J are TRBV3-1 (or the pseudogene TRBV3-2) and TRBJ2-4, with D possibly being TRBD1 (5 bases). Between the trimmed V and J ends, which lost 4 bases and 0 bases, there was a span of 10 bases. The CDR3 spans 15 residues. The germline gives CDR1 LGHDT, CDR2 YNNKEL (reference sequence). Here the CDR3 DNA reads TGTGCCAGCAGCCGACAGAGTATAGCCAAAAACATTCAGTACTTC. Residues: CASSRQSIAKNIQYF.

The chain links TRBV19 to TRBJ2-3, with 11 bases fitting TRBD2. Germline V gene lookup returns CDR1 LNHDA and CDR2 SQIVND (reference sequence). This CDR3 contains 15 residues. Germline trimming cut 6 bases from V and 6 bases from J; bases unmatched to any gene: 8. CDR3 coding DNA: TGTGCCAGTAGGGCAACTAGCGGGAGAAGCGATACGCAGTATTTT. This encodes CASRATSGRSDTQYF.

The chain couples TRBV6-5 to TRBJ2-7, with D perhaps TRBD2 (7 bases). Germline CDR1 is MNHEY and CDR2 is SVGAGI. The CDR3 has 14 residues. V lost 5 bases, J lost 5 bases, and 16 bases lay in between. The CDR3 reads CASSRGAEGHEQYF. As DNA, the CDR3 is TGTGCCAGCAGTCGGGGGGCTGAAGGCCACGAGCAGTACTTC.

The rearrangement uses TRBV12-5 and TRBJ2-1, with D perhaps matching TRBD1 (6 bases). CDR3 length: 14 residues. V dropped 7 bases and J dropped 2 bases, with 12 bases sitting between them. The V gene's germline CDR1 is LGHNT and CDR2 FRNRAP. CDR3: CASASGQPYNEQFF. CDR3 DNA sequence: TGTGCTAGTGCCTCCGGACAGCCCTACAATGAGCAGTTCTTC.

The gene calls are TRBV6-6 and TRBJ2-7; D possibly corresponds to TRBD1 (5 bases). The CDR3 runs 14 residues. Germline V CDR1 and CDR2: MNHNY, SVGAGI (reference sequence). The V end was cut by 6 bases, the J end by 0 bases, with 12 bases between. CDR3 coding DNA: TGTGCCAGCAGGAACACCAGGGTCTCCTACGAGCAGTACTTC. Amino acid sequence: CASRNTRVSYEQYF.

J is TRBJ2-7 and V is TRBV5-6; tentative D call: TRBD1 (7 bases). Germline CDR1 is SGHDT and CDR2 is YYEEEE. CDR3 size: 15 residues. Trimming took 0 bases from V and 6 from J, leaving 16 bases between them. The CDR3, as DNA: TGTGCCAGCAGCTTGGGGGGCAGGGGGGCGTCCGAGCAGTACTTC. It yields the protein CASSLGGRGASEQYF.

The chain has TRBV2 and TRBJ2-5; a weak D match, TRBD1 (7 bases). CDR3 length: 17 amino acids. The germline gives CDR1 SNHLY, CDR2 FYNNEI. Trimming left V 2 bases short and J 7 bases short, with 23 bases between. For the CDR3, the DNA is TGTGCCAGCAGTGAATATCAGGCAGGGGGGACGGGCGGGACCCAGTACTTC. It encodes CASSEYQAGGTGGTQYF.

V and J are TRBV5-1 and TRBJ1-1, with D unresolved. V was cut by 4 bases and J by 2 bases, with 15 bases left in between. CDR3 length equals 15 residues. Germline CDR1 and CDR2: SGHRS and YFSETQ. DNA of the CDR3: TGCGCCAGCAGCGCGGAACACCTACTCAACACTGAAGCTTTCTTT. Protein: CASSAEHLLNTEAFF.